Reported below is one T cell receptor beta chain. This sample was taken from a study of blood T cell repertoires in COVID-19. Study at large: The United States, Italy and Spain supplied acute and convalescent COVID-19 samples. PBMCs, B-cell-depleted T cells, or T cells were the source of the cDNA or gDNA that made up the material.

Germline CDR1 and CDR2: MDHEN and SYDVKM. The CDR3 is 14 amino acids. The V and J ends lost 7 bases and 0 bases respectively, with 10 bases between them. Per the authors' pipeline: How many nucleated cells were present was estimated from reference gene primer amplification. Using immunoSEQ multiplex PCR, the repertoire was profiled, and TCRdb retains in-frame clones only, with some absent. V and J calls plus clone size are reproduced from that table; the DNA served to infer D and trimming. The data hold tens of thousands of clones, with 60% to 85% observed a single time. The source material was peripheral blood. This chain uses TRBV28 with TRBJ1-5; tentative D call: TRBD1 (6 bases). This clonotype was sampled from a human donor in a cohort sampled during active COVID-19. The chain's CDR3 is CASTPGDSNQPQHF. In DNA, the CDR3 is TGTGCCAGCACCCCAGGGGATAGCAATCAGCCCCAGCATTTT.